A selection of T cell receptor beta chains follows, all from one sample in a study of blood T cell repertoires in COVID-19. Measured with immunoSEQ multiplex PCR; TCRdb has only the in-frame clones, and not every one. The profile shows under 150,000 clones, 85% of them singletons. The specimen was PBMCs or T cells enriched from blood (not recorded which). The receptor set was obtained from a woman between 40 and 50 years old who had recovered from COVID-19. The CDR3 runs from the conserved cysteine through the conserved F or W. The D gene is left open where the match is weak. Clone sizes are given selectively: once, few, many, or a class where the clone is expanded.

>TRBJ1-6|few|.|TRBV12-5
CASGLVTGVDSPLHF
TGTGCTAGTGGTTTGGTGACAGGCGTCGATTCACCCCTCCACTTT
>TRBJ2-1|.|TRBD2|TRBV11-2
CASSYGTSVPNEQFF
TGTGCCAGCAGCTATGGGACTAGCGTCCCTAATGAGCAGTTCTTC
>TRBJ1-4|.|TRBD1|TRBV19
CASSIEGAEGTNEKLFF
TGTGCCAGTAGTATCGAGGGGGCGGAAGGAACTAATGAAAAACTGTTTTTT
>TRBJ2-5|.|TRBD1|TRBV6-1
CASSDGQTGNGETQYF
TGTGCCAGCAGTGACGGGCAGACAGGGAATGGAGAGACCCAGTACTTC
>TRBJ2-2|few|TRBD2|TRBV7-9
CASRAAGANTGELFF
TGTGCCAGCAGGGCGGCGGGGGCGAACACCGGGGAGCTGTTTTTT
>TRBJ2-1|.|.|TRBV6-6
CASVPLAASSYNEQFF
TGTGCCAGCGTTCCCTTAGCGGCAAGCTCCTACAATGAGCAGTTCTTC
>TRBJ2-3|few|.|TRBV11-3
CASSLGQAYTDTQYF
TGTGCCAGCAGCTTAGGACAGGCATACACAGATACGCAGTATTTT
>TRBJ1-2|.|.|TRBV5-4
CASSLVSGGYTF
TGTGCCAGCAGCTTGGTGTCGGGTGGCTACACCTTC
>TRBJ2-1|.|TRBD1|TRBV9
CASSAGTGANNEQFF
TGTGCCAGCAGCGCTGGGACAGGGGCTAACAATGAGCAGTTCTTC
>TRBJ1-2|few|.|TRBV19
CASSIPQSPNYGYTF
TGTGCCAGTAGTATCCCACAGAGTCCTAACTATGGCTACACCTTC
>TRBJ1-1|.|TRBD1|TRBV13
CASSLMTGEDTEAFF
TGTGCCAGCAGCCTGATGACAGGGGAGGACACTGAAGCTTTCTTT
>TRBJ1-2|few|.|TRBV7-2
CASSLDNNYGYTF
TGTGCCAGCAGCTTAGACAATAACTATGGCTACACCTTC
>TRBJ1-1|.|.|TRBV15
CATRLGGEAFF
TGTGCCACCAGGCTGGGGGGTGAAGCTTTCTTT
>TRBJ1-2|.|.|TRBV6-1
CASSERGSRRDGYTF
TGTGCCAGCAGTGAACGAGGGTCCCGGCGGGATGGCTACACCTTC
>TRBJ1-2|.|.|TRBV6-5
CASTRGNYGYTF
TGTGCCAGCACCAGGGGTAACTATGGCTACACCTTC
>TRBJ1-4|.|.|TRBV6-1
CASSEIRGAGEKLFF
TGTGCCAGCAGTGAAATACGGGGAGCGGGAGAAAAACTGTTTTTT
>TRBJ1-1|.|TRBD1|TRBV5-1
CASSSRPRDRGAEAFF
TGCGCCAGCAGCTCCCGGCCCCGGGACAGGGGGGCTGAAGCTTTCTTT
>TRBJ1-1|.|.|TRBV4-1
CASSQDGGGTEAFF
TGCGCCAGCAGCCAAGATGGGGGGGGCACTGAAGCTTTCTTT
>TRBJ1-1|.|.|TRBV30
CACDGGRTNTEAFF
TGTGCCTGCGACGGGGGGCGGACGAACACTGAAGCTTTCTTT
>TRBJ2-1|.|.|TRBV4-1
CASSQGSGRSYNEQFF
TGCGCCAGCAGCCAGGGAAGCGGGCGCTCCTACAATGAGCAGTTCTTC
>TRBJ2-2|few|TRBD2|TRBV7-7
CASSLGGANTGELFF
TGTGCTAGCAGCTTGGGAGGGGCTAACACCGGGGAGCTGTTTTTT
>TRBJ2-3|.|TRBD2|TRBV7-8
CASSLISRVQRGGARSTDTQYF
TGTGCCAGCAGCTTAATATCGCGGGTCCAGCGGGGGGGGGCGAGAAGCACAGATACGCAGTATTTT
>TRBJ1-1|.|.|TRBV6-2/TRBV6-3
CASSSGTEAFF
TGTGCCAGCAGTTCGGGAACTGAAGCTTTCTTT
>TRBJ1-2|.|.|TRBV14
CASSQDPPGERGYTF
TGTGCCAGCAGCCAAGATCCGCCGGGGGAAAGGGGCTACACCTTC
>TRBJ2-7|.|.|TRBV12-3/TRBV12-4
CASSRGQSYEQYF
TGTGCCAGCAGTAGAGGACAGAGCTACGAGCAGTACTTC
>TRBJ1-5|.|.|TRBV6-5
CASSPTVYSNQPQHF
TGTGCCAGCAGTCCTACAGTTTATAGCAATCAGCCCCAGCATTTT
>TRBJ2-3|once|.|TRBV4-1
CASSLDTTDTQYF
TGCGCCAGCAGCCTGGACACTACAGATACGCAGTATTTT
>TRBJ1-2|.|.|TRBV9
CASSVVLGGEDYGYTF
TGTGCCAGCAGCGTAGTCCTAGGGGGGGAGGACTATGGCTACACCTTC
>TRBJ2-2|few|.|TRBV2
CASSKDFNTGELFF
TGTGCCAGCAGTAAGGACTTTAACACCGGGGAGCTGTTTTTT
>TRBJ2-7|.|TRBD1|TRBV14
CASSLSPGTGGNEQYF
TGTGCCAGCAGCCTATCTCCCGGGACAGGGGGGAACGAGCAGTACTTC
>TRBJ2-1|.|TRBD2|TRBV4-2
CASSPGLAGGQDEQFF
TGTGCCAGCAGCCCTGGACTAGCGGGGGGCCAAGATGAGCAGTTCTTC
>TRBJ1-4|.|.|TRBV30
CAWSVLDPKMPANEKLFF
TGTGCCTGGAGTGTACTAGACCCCAAAATGCCGGCTAATGAAAAACTGTTTTTT
>TRBJ2-7|.|TRBD1|TRBV7-9
CASSLSRDRVYEQYF
TGTGCCAGCAGCTTATCCCGGGACAGGGTCTACGAGCAGTACTTC
>TRBJ2-1|.|.|TRBV5-1
CASSLDGLTRVRLEQFF
TGCGCCAGCAGCTTGGACGGGTTAACTCGGGTAAGGCTTGAGCAGTTCTTC
>TRBJ2-3|.|TRBD2|TRBV30
CAWSRFREGGTDTQYF
TGTGCCTGGAGTAGGTTTAGGGAGGGAGGCACAGATACGCAGTATTTT
>TRBJ1-1|.|.|TRBV5-4
CASSLKGVYTEAFF
TGTGCCAGCAGCTTGAAGGGGGTGTACACTGAAGCTTTCTTT
>TRBJ2-5|.|.|TRBV9
CASSVSGRETQYF
TGTGCCAGCAGCGTAAGCGGTCGAGAGACCCAGTACTTC
>TRBJ2-5|.|.|TRBV6-1
CASSELRETQYF
TGTGCCAGCAGTGAACTGCGGGAGACCCAGTACTTC
>TRBJ2-7|.|TRBD1|TRBV15
CATSPISGGQGRSNEQYF
TGTGCCACCAGCCCAATCTCGGGTGGACAGGGAAGATCCAACGAGCAGTACTTC
>TRBJ2-3|.|TRBD1|TRBV16
CASSQSGQGIDTQYF
TGTGCCAGCAGCCAATCAGGACAGGGAATTGATACGCAGTATTTT
>TRBJ2-1|.|.|TRBV5-1
CASSPASLARAYNEQFF
TGCGCCAGCAGCCCCGCTTCCCTAGCAAGGGCCTACAATGAGCAGTTCTTC
>TRBJ1-2|once|.|TRBV6-5
CASSYSPEDGYTF
TGTGCCAGCAGTTACTCCCCGGAGGATGGCTACACCTTC
>TRBJ2-1|.|TRBD2|TRBV3-1/TRBV3-2
CASSHPGLAGARYNEQFF
TGTGCCAGCAGCCATCCGGGACTAGCGGGGGCACGCTACAATGAGCAGTTCTTC
>TRBJ2-1|.|TRBD1|TRBV9
CASSVGTGGEAEQFF
TGTGCCAGCAGCGTAGGGACAGGGGGCGAGGCTGAGCAGTTCTTC
>TRBJ2-1|.|TRBD1|TRBV29-1
CSVVGDRAYYNEQFF
TGCAGCGTTGTGGGGGACAGGGCTTACTACAATGAGCAGTTCTTC
>TRBJ1-1|.|TRBD1|TRBV3-1/TRBV3-2
CASSQGATGGTEAFF
TGTGCCAGCAGCCAAGGAGCGACAGGGGGGACTGAAGCTTTCTTT
>TRBJ2-5|once|.|TRBV6-5
CASSYHPQGTQETQYF
TGTGCCAGCAGTTACCACCCACAGGGGACTCAAGAGACCCAGTACTTC
>TRBJ2-5|.|.|TRBV5-1
CASTPLYQETQYF
TGCGCCAGCACCCCGTTGTACCAAGAGACCCAGTACTTC
>TRBJ2-7|.|TRBD1|TRBV7-8
CASSPGTGSYEQYF
TGTGCCAGCAGCCCAGGGACAGGTTCCTACGAGCAGTACTTC
>TRBJ2-7|.|TRBD1|TRBV6-5
CASRGQGDSYEQYF
TGTGCCAGCAGAGGACAGGGGGACTCCTACGAGCAGTACTTC
>TRBJ1-1|once|.|TRBV2
CASSDDRTGAEAFF
TGTGCCAGCAGTGACGACAGGACTGGGGCTGAAGCTTTCTTT
>TRBJ2-3|.|.|TRBV21-1
CASSLWGSGGTDTQYF
TGTGCCAGCAGCCTCTGGGGTAGCGGGGGCACAGATACGCAGTATTTT
>TRBJ2-1|.|TRBD2|TRBV18
CASSPQLADNEQFF
TGTGCCAGCTCACCACAACTAGCGGACAATGAGCAGTTCTTC
>TRBJ2-1|.|.|TRBV5-1
CASSFSGESVEQFF
TGCGCCAGCAGCTTCTCAGGGGAGTCGGTTGAGCAGTTCTTC
>TRBJ2-7|.|TRBD2|TRBV7-9
CASSLAVLNLAGEDEQYF
TGTGCCAGCAGCTTAGCCGTCTTGAACCTAGCGGGAGAGGACGAGCAGTACTTC
>TRBJ1-5|.|.|TRBV2
CASSQSNQPQHF
TGTGCCAGCAGTCAGTCGAATCAGCCCCAGCATTTT
>TRBJ2-7|.|.|TRBV4-1
CASSLEGGTYEQYF
TGCGCCAGCAGCCTGGAGGGGGGGACCTACGAGCAGTACTTC
>TRBJ2-1|.|TRBD2|TRBV6-5
CASRLAAYNEQFF
TGTGCCAGCAGACTAGCGGCCTACAATGAGCAGTTCTTC
>TRBJ1-5|.|TRBD1|TRBV30
CAWNPGTVDQPQHF
TGTGCCTGGAACCCCGGGACAGTGGATCAGCCCCAGCATTTT
>TRBJ2-7|once|.|TRBV5-6
CASSPLWRDYEQYF
TGTGCCAGCAGCCCCCTCTGGCGGGACTACGAGCAGTACTTC